The source of this TCR beta chain is a study of Graves' ophthalmopathy and Graves' hyperthyroidism. Symptoms, serum thyroxine and TRAb, thyroid ultrasound, and orbital computed tomography formed the diagnostic basis. The table lists this clonotype with many counts. V dropped 5 bases and J dropped 5; count of bases not matched to a gene: 10. The CDR3 totals 15 residues. Germline CDR1 reads SGHVS; CDR2 reads FNYEAQ. The authors amplified TCR beta CDR3 regions from RNA transcripts. HTBI-primed first-round RT-PCR preceded second-round multiplex PCR. TCRdb used MiXCR to reprocess the multiplex PCR reads, holding one entry per CDR3 protein. The sample shows approximately 1.2 million distinct CDR3 sequences, 35% to 40% of them seen only once.

The sequence derives from an adult man with Graves' hyperthyroidism. This chain links TRBV7-6 with TRBJ2-5; TRBD1 matches 8 bases. Sequencing was done on a sample of peripheral blood or thyroid tissue (not recorded which). CDR3 nucleotide sequence: TGTGCCAGCAGCCCGGACAGGGTTTCGAGGGAGACCCAGTACTTC. It specifies CASSPDRVSRETQYF.